This TCR beta chain came from a study of OX40 agonist ivuxolimab in advanced cancers. Turning to the study itself: Every patient in dose escalation had hepatocellular carcinoma, melanoma, renal cell or head and neck cancer.

To note about this clone: Its antigen is still unknown.

Overall study findings and caveats: Within 6 weeks, CD4+ and CD8+ blood T cells expanded clonally at 0.1 to 3.0 mg/kg. In the expanded peripheral T cells, antigen specificity was never determined.

Germline lookup yields CDR1 WNHNN and CDR2 SYGVQD (reference sequence). Trimming shortened V by 2 bases and J by 4 bases, and 14 bases separated the two germline ends. The CDR3 is 16 residues long. This table comes from immunoSEQ multiplex PCR, and its TCRdb copy is limited to in-frame clones, with some not included. The sample lists under 35,000 clones, more than 60% occurring once. The chain is built from TRBV10-1 and TRBJ2-2; no clear D gene. This material consisted of CD4+ or CD8+ T cells sorted from blood, taken in a trial of the OX40 agonist ivuxolimab. This sequence originates from an adult with an advanced solid tumor such as melanoma, head and neck, liver or kidney cancer. In DNA, the CDR3 is TGCGCCAGCAGTGAGCCCCAGGTCAGTCCCACCGGGGAGCTGTTTTTT. Protein: CASSEPQVSPTGELFF.